Each of the 23 T cell receptor beta chains below was sequenced from the same sample in a study of blood T cells in healthy people across ages. Combining a sample-barcoded 5' primer with a J-beta primer mix, a second PCR ran for 7 to 11 cycles. One entry per CDR3 protein results from TCRdb running MiXCR on the 5' RACE reads. The table has roughly 790,000 distinct CDR3 sequences, roughly 43% seen once; the top ten hold 20%. The sequenced material came from blood. Source of these receptors: a woman aged 55-75 years in good health.

Ten or more counts support this clonotype. The rearrangement joins TRBV20-1 to TRBJ1-2; 8 nucleotides align to TRBD1. Germline values: CDR1 DFQATT, CDR2 SNEGSKA (reference sequence). The CDR3 covers 14 residues. Trimming at V came to 3 bases and at J to 7 bases, leaving 10 bases not matched to a gene. The DNA for the CDR3 is TGCAGTGCTAGGGGGGGGACAGGACTTTTTGGCTACACCTTC. Translation: CSARGGTGLFGYTF.

This chain links TRBV12-5 with TRBJ1-5; D not certain. CDR1 is LGHNT and CDR2 is FRNRAP in the germline V gene. Trimming left V 6 bases short and J 6 bases short, with 3 bases between. The CDR3 loop spans 10 amino acids. CDR3 sequence: CASGSQPQHF. The CDR3 nucleotides read TGTGCTAGTGGAAGTCAGCCCCAGCATTTT.

The CDR3: CASSPLGRAAQETQYF. The CDR3 nucleotides are TGTGCCAGCAGCCCCCTGGGACGCGCAGCTCAAGAGACCCAGTACTTC. This chain connects TRBV7-3 to TRBJ2-5, with D possibly called TRBD1 or TRBD2 (5 bases each). The V end was cut by 5 bases, the J end by 2 bases, with 18 bases between. CDR3 length equals 16 residues. CDR1 and CDR2 (germline): SGHTA, FQGTGA.

The rearrangement uses TRBV9 and TRBJ2-1, with D tentatively TRBD2 (7 bases). The CDR3 runs 15 residues. V was shortened by 2 bases and J by 6 bases, with 15 bases between the two germline ends. CDR1 and CDR2 from the germline V gene are SGDLS and YYNGEE. The CDR3, as DNA: TGTGCCAGCAGCGTGGGGGGGCGGGAGTTCAATGAGCAGTTCTTC. This encodes CASSVGGREFNEQFF.

In this sample, this clonotype turned up a few times. The chain is built from TRBV4-3 and TRBJ2-3, with 7 bases aligning to TRBD2. In germline, CDR1 is LGHNA, CDR2 YSLEER. This CDR3 is 17 amino acids long. V lost 2 bases, J lost 0 bases, and 8 bases stayed unmatched. The CDR3 loop reads CASSQFQTSSSTDTQYF. In DNA form, the CDR3 reads TGCGCCAGCAGCCAATTCCAGACTAGCTCTAGCACAGATACGCAGTATTTT.

Turning to this clonotype: A single base separates this from a much larger clone, so it may be a read error. The J gene is TRBJ2-7, the V gene TRBV4-3; 7 bases fit TRBD1. Trimming removed 1 base from V and 7 bases from J; junction bases left unmatched: 13. The CDR3 is made up of 16 amino acids. CDR1 and CDR2 from the germline V gene are LGHNA and YSLEER. The CDR3 sequence: CASSQGSTGIYNEQYF. The CDR3 DNA sequence: TGCGCCAGCAGCCAAGGTTCGACAGGGATCTACAATGAGCAGTACTTC.

V gene TRBV11-1 combines with J gene TRBJ2-1; TRBD2 agrees at 9 bases. Trimming removed 5 bases from V and 9 bases from J; junction bases left unmatched: 11. This CDR3 is 15 amino acids long. Germline V gene sequence: CDR1 SGHAT, CDR2 FQDESV (reference sequence). The CDR3 spells CASSPIAGARGEQFF. DNA of the CDR3: TGTGCCAGCAGCCCTATAGCGGGGGCACGGGGTGAGCAGTTCTTC.

This clonotype was detected only a few times. The chain has TRBV20-1 and TRBJ2-3; possibly TRBD2 for D (5 bases). CDR1 is DFQATT, CDR2 SNEGSKA, per germline (reference sequence). With 1 base removed from V and 7 bases from J, the gap between germline ends came to 6 bases. The CDR3 is 11 amino acids. CDR3 DNA: TGCAGTGCTAGAGGGAGGCATACGCAGTATTTT. Protein: CSARGRHTQYF.

The chain joins TRBV7-9 to TRBJ2-7; 14 bases map to TRBD2. CDR1 and CDR2 (germline): SEHNR, FQNEAQ (reference sequence). The V and J ends lost 5 bases and 7 bases, in that order; junction bases with no gene match: 10. This CDR3 is built from 16 residues. CDR3 sequence reads: CASSPPGTSGGNEQYF. CDR3 sequence (DNA): TGTGCCAGCAGCCCCCCCGGGACTAGCGGGGGTAATGAGCAGTACTTC.

In this sample, this clonotype turned up a few times. The V call is TRBV28, the J call TRBJ2-5; TRBD1 aligns across 9 bases. The J call may be in error: the DNA end matches TRBJ2-7 better. Germline V gives CDR1 MDHEN, CDR2 SYDVKM. This CDR3 has 16 residues. CDR3 in DNA: TGTGCCAGCAGTCCTACCGGGACAGGGTCCTTCCACGAGCAGTACTTC. Translation gives CASSPTGTGSFHEQYF.

There are a few counts of this clonotype. V usage is TRBV2 and J usage is TRBJ2-2; D possibly corresponds to TRBD2 (6 bases). The CDR3 has 13 residues. V lost 10 bases to trimming and J lost 4 bases, with 13 bases between them. The V gene's germline CDR1 is SNHLY and CDR2 FYNNEI. CDR3 DNA sequence: TGTGCCACGGGACTGAAGGGCACCGGGGAGCTGTTTTTT. Protein product: CATGLKGTGELFF.

Regarding this clonotype: Just one base apart from a much larger clone, this may be a read error. The chain uses TRBV27 and TRBJ2-5; 8 nucleotides align to TRBD2. The V gene's germline CDR1 is MNHEY and CDR2 SMNVEV (reference sequence). After removal of 5 bases from V and 11 bases from J, the junction contained 16 bases not matched to a gene. CDR3 length: 15 amino acids. CDR3 nucleotide sequence: TGTGCCAGCAGTGATAGCGGGACCCCTATGGATGAGCAGTACTTC. The encoded protein is CASSDSGTPMDEQYF.

In its sample, this clonotype was seen a few times. This chain joins TRBV29-1 and TRBJ1-2; TRBD1 aligns across 7 bases. The CDR3 contains 14 residues. Germline trimming cut 7 bases from V and 4 bases from J; bases unmatched to any gene: 12. Germline V gene data show CDR1 as SQVTM and CDR2 as ANQGSEA. The CDR3: CSELLGTVTYGYTF. CDR3 in DNA: TGCAGCGAACTCCTCGGGACAGTGACCTATGGCTACACCTTC.

The chain is built from TRBV6-2 or TRBV6-3 and TRBJ2-1, with a weak D call TRBD1 (6 bases). The end of the DNA fits TRBJ2-7 better, so the J call may be wrong. The CDR3 is 15 residues long. Germline-derived CDR1 and CDR2 are MNHEY and SVGEGT. CDR3 in DNA: TGTGCCAGCAGTTTACAGGGAAGCTCCTACAATGAGCAGTACTTC. This encodes CASSLQGSSYNEQYF.

The chain is built from TRBV7-3 and TRBJ2-1, with 9 bases aligning to TRBD2. Trimming at V came to 5 bases and at J to 4 bases, leaving 9 bases not matched to a gene. Per the germline V gene, CDR1 is SGHTA and CDR2 is FQGTGA. This CDR3 has 16 amino acids. The CDR3 region has the DNA TGTGCCAGCAGCCCCCAAGTCGCGGGAGGGTACAATGAGCAGTTCTTC. Amino acid sequence: CASSPQVAGGYNEQFF.

This clonotype has at least ten counts. The chain recombines TRBV7-2 with TRBJ1-5; D not resolved. The CDR3 length is 12 residues. Germline-derived CDR1 and CDR2 are SGHTA and FQGNSA. Trimming removed 5 bases at V and 3 bases at J, with 5 bases between. The CDR3 DNA is TGTGCCAGCAGCCAATTCAATCAGCCCCAGCATTTT. Its translation is CASSQFNQPQHF.

This clonotype was seen a few times. The chain recombines TRBV7-2 with TRBJ1-2; no clear D gene. CDR1 SGHTA and CDR2 FQGNSA come from the germline V gene. V lost 5 bases and J lost 0, with 13 bases in between. This CDR3 spans 15 amino acids. The CDR3, as DNA: TGTGCCAGCAGCACCCAAGGATCTACTAACTATGGCTACACCTTC. The encoded protein is CASSTQGSTNYGYTF.

This clonotype was counted ten times or more. Just one base apart from a much larger clone, this may be a read error. The chain joins TRBV5-6 to TRBJ2-3; D gene ambiguous. The CDR3 length is 11 residues. Germline-derived CDR1 and CDR2 are SGHDT and YYEEEE. The ends were cut back, 4 bases at V and 2 bases at J, with 2 bases in the middle. CDR3 sequence (DNA): TGTGCCAGCAGCATCACAGATACGCAGTATTTT. Its protein is CASSITDTQYF.

V gene TRBV12-3 or TRBV12-4 combines with J gene TRBJ2-1, with D unclear. This CDR3 is built from 14 residues. The V end lost 4 bases, the J end lost 8 bases, and 15 bases lay between the germline ends. The CDR3 nucleotides are TGTGCCAGCAGTTGGGCAGCAAGGTCGGATGAGCAGTTCTTC. This gives the protein CASSWAARSDEQFF.

This clonotype was picked up many times. This chain uses TRBV7-2 with TRBJ2-2; 9 nucleotides align to TRBD2. Germline lookup yields CDR1 SGHTA and CDR2 FQGNSA. This CDR3 has 16 amino acids. V trimming: 3 bases; J trimming: 5 bases; junction bases outside the gene matches: 7. As DNA, the CDR3 is TGTGCCAGCAGCTTTCTTTCCAGCGGGAGGACCGGGGAGCTGTTTTTT. It translates to CASSFLSSGRTGELFF. Full variable domain (missing parts from reference TRBV7-2 and TRBJ2-2): GAGVSQSPSNKVTEKGKDVELRCDPISGHTALYWYRQSLGQGLEFLIYFQGNSAPDKSGLPSDRFSAERTGGSVSTLTIQRTQQEDSAVYLCASSFLSSGRTGELFFGEGSRLTVL.

The chain has TRBV20-1 and TRBJ2-7; D may be TRBD1 (6 bases). The germline CDR1 and CDR2 sequences are DFQATT and SNEGSKA (reference sequence). The CDR3 sequence is 12 residues long. The ends were cut back, 5 bases at V and 7 bases at J, with 15 bases in the middle. The CDR3 coding sequence is TGCAGTGCTCTACCTAGGGACAATGAGCAGTACTTC. Protein sequence: CSALPRDNEQYF.

The chain uses TRBV2 and TRBJ2-1, with TRBD2 matching 12 bases. This CDR3 spans 14 amino acids. Germline CDR1 and CDR2: SNHLY and FYNNEI. The junction had 4 bases not matched to a gene; V was cut back by 8 bases and J by 5 bases. CDR3 loop: CASCTSGGNNEQFF. DNA of the CDR3: TGTGCCAGCTGTACTAGCGGGGGGAACAATGAGCAGTTCTTC.

This chain uses TRBV7-2 with TRBJ2-1, with TRBD1 identical over 7 bases. V lost 4 bases to trimming and J lost 4 bases; unmatched junction nucleotides: 7. The length of the CDR3 is 15 residues. Germline values: CDR1 SGHTA, CDR2 FQGNSA. The CDR3 is CASSSRDRPYNEQFF. The CDR3 DNA follows: TGTGCCAGCAGCTCCCGGGACAGACCTTACAATGAGCAGTTCTTC.